This T cell receptor (beta chain) was documented in a study of cytomegalovirus exposure and HLA in healthy donors. Across the study: Within an early data release were tens of millions of unique TCRs drawn from HLA-typed donors. Notes on the study in general: Listed as cytomegalovirus-associated were approximately 160 TCR beta chains. A later analysis by the authors found several of the most significant clusters apparently linked to common viral pathogens. Upon later analysis, HLA-associated TCR beta chains proved more clonally expanded than other, equally common chains.

Of note for this clone: Its cognate antigen is unknown.

Trimming removed 4 bases at V and 6 bases at J, with 11 bases between. The CDR3 covers 13 residues. CDR1 and CDR2 from the germline V gene are SGHRS and YFSETQ. 60 Vbeta and 13 Jbeta primers were used in PCR. Data came from immunoSEQ multiplex PCR; TCRdb stores just in-frame clones and leaves some out. The data contain 85,000 to 100,000 clones, around 82% of them singletons. The sample consisted of PBMCs. The TCR was taken from a man aged 35-49 years in good health and CMV-seronegative. The chain recombines TRBV5-1 with TRBJ2-1; possibly TRBD2 for D (6 bases). The CDR3 DNA reads TGCGCCAGCAGCAGCGGAGGGTCCAATGAGCAGTTCTTC. Amino acid sequence: CASSSGGSNEQFF.